The rows below give T cell receptor beta chains drawn from one sample of a study of T cells in Graves' hyperthyroidism and ophthalmopathy. MiXCR, run by TCRdb on the multiplex PCR reads, gives a single entry per CDR3 protein. Among 500,000 to 650,000 distinct CDR3 sequences, under 20% were seen once, and the ten largest hold around 17%. The sequenced sample consisted of blood. The receptor source for this set is a woman aged 18-35 years with Graves' ophthalmopathy. Each CDR3 is given with its conserved first and last residue. Each record gives: J gene, V gene, clone size, D gene, CDR3 DNA, CDR3 protein. A D gene is named only where the DNA matches it firmly. The listing skips clone size in some rows; elsewhere it reads once, few, many or a size class.

j_gene: TRBJ2-1
v_gene: TRBV6-1
abundance: -
d_gene: -
CDR3nt: TGTGCCAGCAGAGGACGAGGTGTCTACAATGAGCAGTTCTTC
CDR3aa: CASRGRGVYNEQFF

j_gene: TRBJ2-2
v_gene: TRBV28
abundance: many
d_gene: -
CDR3nt: TGTGCCAGCAGTTTATATTCCGGGGCCACCGGGGAGCTGTTTTTT
CDR3aa: CASSLYSGATGELFF

j_gene: TRBJ2-7
v_gene: TRBV7-6
abundance: -
d_gene: -
CDR3nt: TGTGCCAGCAGCTTAGGGGGCAGGGTCCACGAGCAGTACTTC
CDR3aa: CASSLGGRVHEQYF

j_gene: TRBJ1-1
v_gene: TRBV28
abundance: many
d_gene: -
CDR3nt: TGTGCCAGCAGTTTAGATTCGGCGATTCTCACTGAAGCTTTCTTT
CDR3aa: CASSLDSAILTEAFF

j_gene: TRBJ2-7
v_gene: TRBV5-6
abundance: -
d_gene: -
CDR3nt: TGTGCCAGCAGCTCAGGCAGGGACGGAACCTACGAGCAGTACTTC
CDR3aa: CASSSGRDGTYEQYF

j_gene: TRBJ2-3
v_gene: TRBV20-1
abundance: many
d_gene: TRBD2
CDR3nt: TGCAGTGCTACCAGACTAGCGGGAGGGAGCGATACGCAGTATTTT
CDR3aa: CSATRLAGGSDTQYF

j_gene: TRBJ1-2
v_gene: TRBV7-9
abundance: many
d_gene: -
CDR3nt: TGTGCCAGCAGCTTAGACACCTCTCGTGGCTACACCTTC
CDR3aa: CASSLDTSRGYTF

j_gene: TRBJ1-5
v_gene: TRBV4-1
abundance: few
d_gene: TRBD1
CDR3nt: TGCGCCAGCAGCCAAGACCCTGCAGGGGGGACGAGTCCCCAGCATTTT
CDR3aa: CASSQDPAGGTSPQHF

j_gene: TRBJ2-1
v_gene: TRBV7-9
abundance: few
d_gene: -
CDR3nt: TGTGCCAGCTGGGGGCTAAACAATGAGCAGTTCTTC
CDR3aa: CASWGLNNEQFF

j_gene: TRBJ1-1
v_gene: TRBV6-1
abundance: many
d_gene: TRBD1
CDR3nt: TGTGCCAGCAGTGAGGAACAGGGGCTGAACACTGAAGCTTTCTTT
CDR3aa: CASSEEQGLNTEAFF

j_gene: TRBJ1-2
v_gene: TRBV5-1
abundance: -
d_gene: TRBD1
CDR3nt: TGCGCCAGCAGCTTGGAGGGACAGGGCGACTATGGCTACACCTTC
CDR3aa: CASSLEGQGDYGYTF

j_gene: TRBJ2-1
v_gene: TRBV9
abundance: -
d_gene: TRBD1
CDR3nt: TGTGCCAGCAGCGAGGGGGACAGGTTTTACAATGAGCAGTTCTTC
CDR3aa: CASSEGDRFYNEQFF

j_gene: TRBJ2-1
v_gene: TRBV19
abundance: -
d_gene: TRBD2
CDR3nt: TGTGCCAGTAGTTCCAGGGAAGGGACTAGCGGGATTAATTACAATGAGCAGTTCTTC
CDR3aa: CASSSREGTSGINYNEQFF

j_gene: TRBJ2-3
v_gene: TRBV2
abundance: -
d_gene: -
CDR3nt: TGTGCCAGCGTAGTGGGCTCCTATAGCACAGATACGCAGTATTTT
CDR3aa: CASVVGSYSTDTQYF

j_gene: TRBJ2-7
v_gene: TRBV20-1
abundance: many
d_gene: -
CDR3nt: TGCAGTGCTAGAGAAAACGGTTTCTCCTACGAGCAGTACTTC
CDR3aa: CSARENGFSYEQYF

j_gene: TRBJ1-5
v_gene: TRBV28
abundance: few
d_gene: -
CDR3nt: TGTGCCAGCAGTTTCTATCGACGGGGCGGGGATCAGCCCCAGCATTTT
CDR3aa: CASSFYRRGGDQPQHF

j_gene: TRBJ2-5
v_gene: TRBV13
abundance: many
d_gene: -
CDR3nt: TGTGCCAGCAGCCCGCACGGGGAAGAGACCCAGTACTTC
CDR3aa: CASSPHGEETQYF

j_gene: TRBJ2-3
v_gene: TRBV9
abundance: few
d_gene: -
CDR3nt: TGTGCCAGCAGCCGCGAACCAGGTATTTCCACAGATACGCAGTATTTT
CDR3aa: CASSREPGISTDTQYF

j_gene: TRBJ2-1
v_gene: TRBV12-3/TRBV12-4
abundance: many
d_gene: -
CDR3nt: TGTGCCAGCAGTCTTAGGCAAATGGGGGAGCAGTTCTTC
CDR3aa: CASSLRQMGEQFF

j_gene: TRBJ2-2
v_gene: TRBV7-8
abundance: few
d_gene: -
CDR3nt: TGTGCCAGCAGCTTAAGGCTGAGGGAATCCGGGGAGCTGTTTTTT
CDR3aa: CASSLRLRESGELFF

j_gene: TRBJ2-5
v_gene: TRBV20-1
abundance: many
d_gene: TRBD2
CDR3nt: TGCAGTGTCACCCCGGGACTAGCGTCCACAGAGACCCAGTACTTC
CDR3aa: CSVTPGLASTETQYF

j_gene: TRBJ2-5
v_gene: TRBV9
abundance: -
d_gene: -
CDR3nt: TGTGCCAGCAGCGTCGGGACCGCTGTTCAAGAGACCCAGTACTTC
CDR3aa: CASSVGTAVQETQYF

j_gene: TRBJ2-3
v_gene: TRBV28
abundance: -
d_gene: TRBD2
CDR3nt: TGTGCCAGCAGTTTGCCTGGCGGGAGCACAGATAAGCAGTATTTT
CDR3aa: CASSLPGGSTDKQYF

j_gene: TRBJ1-1
v_gene: TRBV29-1
abundance: many
d_gene: -
CDR3nt: TGCAGCGTTACGACAGGGAACACTGAAGCTTTCTTT
CDR3aa: CSVTTGNTEAFF

j_gene: TRBJ1-1
v_gene: TRBV7-3
abundance: -
d_gene: TRBD1
CDR3nt: TGTGCCAGCAGCCCCCGACAGGGAGGGCTAGCTTTCTTT
CDR3aa: CASSPRQGGLAFF

j_gene: TRBJ2-5
v_gene: TRBV12-3/TRBV12-4
abundance: many
d_gene: -
CDR3nt: TGTGCCAGCAGTAGCCATCTAATACAAGAGACCCAGTACTTC
CDR3aa: CASSSHLIQETQYF

j_gene: TRBJ1-3
v_gene: TRBV5-4
abundance: -
d_gene: -
CDR3nt: TGTGCCAGCAGCTTGGACGGGCGAAGAGGAAACACCATATATTTT
CDR3aa: CASSLDGRRGNTIYF

j_gene: TRBJ1-1
v_gene: TRBV7-9
abundance: -
d_gene: -
CDR3nt: TGTGCCAGCAGCCCCGGATATTCCCCTGAAGCTTTCTTT
CDR3aa: CASSPGYSPEAFF

j_gene: TRBJ2-1
v_gene: TRBV11-3
abundance: many
d_gene: -
CDR3nt: TGTGCCAGCAGCACTCCCCAGGGAAGTGAGCAGTTCTTC
CDR3aa: CASSTPQGSEQFF

j_gene: TRBJ2-3
v_gene: TRBV10-2
abundance: -
d_gene: TRBD2
CDR3nt: TGCGGGAGCAGGAGGGGAGGGTCTTTCACAGATACGCAGTATTTT
CDR3aa: CGSRRGGSFTDTQYF

j_gene: TRBJ1-4
v_gene: TRBV29-1
abundance: -
d_gene: -
CDR3nt: TGCAGCGTTGAACAGACAACTAGTGAAAAACTGTTTTTT
CDR3aa: CSVEQTTSEKLFF

j_gene: TRBJ2-7
v_gene: TRBV4-3
abundance: few
d_gene: -
CDR3nt: TGCGCCAGCAGCCAAGCCGACAGAGAGTACGAGCAGTACTTC
CDR3aa: CASSQADREYEQYF

j_gene: TRBJ1-2
v_gene: TRBV6-1
abundance: few
d_gene: -
CDR3nt: TGTGCCAGCAGTAGGGAAAAATCTAACTATGGCTACACCTTC
CDR3aa: CASSREKSNYGYTF

j_gene: TRBJ2-1
v_gene: TRBV7-2
abundance: many
d_gene: -
CDR3nt: TGTGCCAGCAGCTACCACATCTCCAATGAGCAGTTCTTC
CDR3aa: CASSYHISNEQFF

j_gene: TRBJ2-7
v_gene: TRBV7-9
abundance: many
d_gene: TRBD1
CDR3nt: TGTGCCAGCAGCTATGGACAGGGGGCGAGGGAGCAGTACTTC
CDR3aa: CASSYGQGAREQYF

j_gene: TRBJ2-1
v_gene: TRBV28
abundance: many
d_gene: TRBD2
CDR3nt: TGTGCCAGCAGTTTATATTTAGCGGGAGGGCCTCGAAATGAGCAGTTCTTC
CDR3aa: CASSLYLAGGPRNEQFF

j_gene: TRBJ2-7
v_gene: TRBV28
abundance: many
d_gene: -
CDR3nt: TGTGCCAGCACTCTCGCAGGGGACTACGAGCAGTACTTC
CDR3aa: CASTLAGDYEQYF

j_gene: TRBJ2-1
v_gene: TRBV5-4
abundance: -
d_gene: TRBD2
CDR3nt: TGTGCCAGCAGTACCATTCCGGGACTAGCGAGGAATGAGCAGTTCTTC
CDR3aa: CASSTIPGLARNEQFF

j_gene: TRBJ2-2
v_gene: TRBV4-1
abundance: -
d_gene: -
CDR3nt: TGCGCCAGCAGCCAAGATGGCTCGGGGCCCGAGCTCGGGAAGCTGTTTTTT
CDR3aa: CASSQDGSGPELGKLFF

j_gene: TRBJ2-3
v_gene: TRBV28
abundance: many
d_gene: -
CDR3nt: TGTGCCAGCCAGGGGACGCCGAGCACAGATACGCAGTATTTT
CDR3aa: CASQGTPSTDTQYF

j_gene: TRBJ2-7
v_gene: TRBV7-2
abundance: many
d_gene: -
CDR3nt: TGTGCCAGCAGCTCCCACGAGGGCTACGAGCAGTACTTC
CDR3aa: CASSSHEGYEQYF

j_gene: TRBJ2-5
v_gene: TRBV3-1
abundance: many
d_gene: TRBD1
CDR3nt: TGTGCCAGCAGCCAAGGGGACAGGCCCATGGAGACCCAGTACTTC
CDR3aa: CASSQGDRPMETQYF